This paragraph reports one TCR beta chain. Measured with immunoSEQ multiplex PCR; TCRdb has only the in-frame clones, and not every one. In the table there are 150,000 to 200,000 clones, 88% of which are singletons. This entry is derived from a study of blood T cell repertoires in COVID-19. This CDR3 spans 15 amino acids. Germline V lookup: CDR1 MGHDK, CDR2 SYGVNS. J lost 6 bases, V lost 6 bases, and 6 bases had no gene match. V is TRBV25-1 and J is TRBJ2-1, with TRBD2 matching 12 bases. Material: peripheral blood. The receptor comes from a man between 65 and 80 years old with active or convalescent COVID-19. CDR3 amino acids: CASRRLTSGSNEQFF. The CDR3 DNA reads TGTGCCAGCAGGAGACTGACTAGCGGGAGCAATGAGCAGTTCTTC.